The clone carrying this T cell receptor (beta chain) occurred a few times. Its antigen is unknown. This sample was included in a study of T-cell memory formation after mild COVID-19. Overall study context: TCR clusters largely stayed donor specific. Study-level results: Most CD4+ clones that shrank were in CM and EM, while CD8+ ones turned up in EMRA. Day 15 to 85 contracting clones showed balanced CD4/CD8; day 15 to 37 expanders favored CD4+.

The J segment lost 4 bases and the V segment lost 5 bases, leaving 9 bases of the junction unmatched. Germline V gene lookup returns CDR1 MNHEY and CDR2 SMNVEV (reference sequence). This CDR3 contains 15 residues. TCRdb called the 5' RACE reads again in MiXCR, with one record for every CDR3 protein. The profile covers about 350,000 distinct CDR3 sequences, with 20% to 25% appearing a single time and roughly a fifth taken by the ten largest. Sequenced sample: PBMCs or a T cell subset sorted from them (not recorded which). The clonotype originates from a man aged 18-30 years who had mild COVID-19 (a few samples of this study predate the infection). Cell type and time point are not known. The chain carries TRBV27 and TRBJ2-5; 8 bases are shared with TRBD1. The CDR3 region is CASSPETGAAETQYF. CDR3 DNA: TGTGCCAGCAGTCCCGAGACAGGGGCTGCAGAGACCCAGTACTTC.